Here is one TCR beta chain with its context. Its antigen has not been determined. Base qualities are missing; no much larger clone stands one base away. The CDR3 measures 15 amino acids from cysteine to phenylalanine. Of all the DNA, just the CDR3 is kept, 45 bases in frame from base 1. V and J lose 7 bases and 1 base, and a span of 13 bases separates them. Per the germline V gene, SGHTA is the CDR1 and FQGNSA is the CDR2. For sequencing of the TCRbeta CDR3 region, genomic DNA was extracted from the sorted cells. The immunoSEQ Assay was used to sequence the TCRbeta CDR3 regions. Drawn from immuneACCESS, this table holds only the in-frame rearrangements with V and J called that TCRdb kept. Clones are partly lost; checked studies trace under half to an unresolved V gene and leave the rest unexplained. Here the sample has about 77,000 clones; more than 80% occur a single time. The leading ten clones occupy 4.8% of the sample.

The sample originates from a study of OX40 agonist ivuxolimab in advanced cancers. The study in broad terms: Ivuxolimab was a fully human IgG2 agonistic monoclonal antibody targeting the costimulatory receptor OX40 (CD134). The dose-escalation cohort was 80% to 90% male with a mean age of approximately 60 years, ranging from roughly 23 to 85. Three dose-escalation patients achieved partial responses, one with hepatocellular carcinoma and two with cutaneous melanoma. The point of sequencing TCRbeta in the periphery was to test whether ivuxolimab changed TCR sequence diversity and drove clonal T-cell expansion. Intravenous ivuxolimab was administered to patients every 2 weeks at six dose levels: 0.01, 0.1, 0.3, 1.5, 3 and 10 mg/kg. Among the roughly 52 dose-escalation patients, about 19 had hepatocellular carcinoma, roughly 15 melanoma, 9 renal cell carcinoma and 9 head and neck cancer. Patients were allowed to have had prior anti-PD-1, anti-PD-L1 or anti-CTLA-4 therapy, and around 37% of the dose-escalation patients had previously received checkpoint inhibitors. The paper reports the monotherapy dose-escalation portion (N = 52 patients) of the phase I ivuxolimab trial.

Study-wide findings and limitations: Low levels of normalized T-cell clonal expansion were also seen in some patients who did not respond. On average, CD8+ T cells showed more expanded clones than CD4+ T cells after ivuxolimab. The antigen specificity of the clonally expanded peripheral T cells was not determined. At doses of 0.1 to 3.0 mg/kg, clonal expansion of both CD4+ and CD8+ blood T cells was observed from baseline to week 6. In partial responders in the 0.1-3.0 mg/kg groups, normalized peripheral clonal expansion was found to be among the lowest, especially among CD8+ T cells.

Patients with a history of autoimmune disease or receiving systemic immunosuppression were excluded from the trial. Peripheral blood for TCR sequencing was drawn from every dose cohort at baseline, at cycle 4 day 1 and at cycle 7 day 1. Samples came from an open-label, multicenter, first-in-human phase I dose-escalation trial of ivuxolimab. Adults with locally advanced or metastatic melanoma, renal cell carcinoma, hepatocellular carcinoma or head and neck squamous cell carcinoma were enrolled in the trial. Before TCR sequencing, CD4+ T cells and CD8+ T cells were sorted from peripheral blood as separate populations.

The clonotype was recovered from an adult with an advanced solid tumor such as melanoma, head and neck, liver or kidney cancer. In this chain, TRBV7-2 is recombined with TRBJ2-2; 6 matching bases give a weak D call of TRBD2. This specimen was CD4+ or CD8+ T cells sorted from blood, taken in a trial of the OX40 agonist ivuxolimab. The DNA sequence follows: TGTGCCAGCAACCTTAGCGGTGGGAACACCGGGGAGCTGTTTTTT. Its protein reads: CASNLSGGNTGELFF.